The clone carrying this TCR beta chain appeared once. This CDR3 region has 12 residues. Trimming at V came to 10 bases and at J to 10 bases, leaving 12 bases not matched to a gene. CDR1 and CDR2 (germline): SGHVS, FNYEAQ. Some clones are missing from TCRdb's copy, which holds only in-frame ones; the method was immunoSEQ multiplex PCR. This table holds around 650,000 clones, approximately 96% found once. This entry comes from a study of shared clonotypes between healthy human individuals. CD45RO-negative cells were positively selected for CCR7, leaving out terminally differentiated effector memory CD45RA+ cells.

Sequencing used naive CD8+ T cells sorted from blood. This sequence was found in a woman in her 30s in good health. The chain carries TRBV7-6 and TRBJ2-7, with 8 bases aligning to TRBD1. The CDR3 loop reads CAIRGQAGDQYF. CDR3 in DNA: TGTGCCATCAGGGGACAGGCGGGCGACCAGTACTTC.